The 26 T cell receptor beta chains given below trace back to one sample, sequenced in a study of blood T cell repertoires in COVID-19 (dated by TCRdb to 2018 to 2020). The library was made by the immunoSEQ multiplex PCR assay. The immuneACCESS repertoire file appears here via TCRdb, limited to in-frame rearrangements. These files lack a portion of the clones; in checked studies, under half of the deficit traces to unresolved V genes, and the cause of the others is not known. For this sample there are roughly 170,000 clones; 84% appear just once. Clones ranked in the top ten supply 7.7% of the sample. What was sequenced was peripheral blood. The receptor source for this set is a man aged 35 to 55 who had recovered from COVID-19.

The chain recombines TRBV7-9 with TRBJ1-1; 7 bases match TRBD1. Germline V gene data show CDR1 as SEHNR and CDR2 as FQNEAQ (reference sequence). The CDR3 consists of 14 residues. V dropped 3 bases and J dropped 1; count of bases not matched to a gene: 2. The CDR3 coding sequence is TGTGCCAGCAGCTTGGGGACAGAGAACACTGAAGCTTTCTTT. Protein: CASSLGTENTEAFF. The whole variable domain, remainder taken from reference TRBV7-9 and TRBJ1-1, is DTGVSQNPRHKITKRGQNVTFRCDPISEHNRLYWYRQTLGQGPEFLTYFQNEAQLEKSRLLSDRFSAERPKGSFSTLEIQRTEQGDSAMYLCASSLGTENTEAFFGQGTRLTVV.

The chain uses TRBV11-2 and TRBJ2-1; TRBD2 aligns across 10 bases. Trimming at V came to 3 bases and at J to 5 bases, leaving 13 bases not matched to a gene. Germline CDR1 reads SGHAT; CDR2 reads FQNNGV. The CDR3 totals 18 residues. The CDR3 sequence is CASSFPLAGATLNNEQFF. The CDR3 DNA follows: TGTGCCAGCAGCTTCCCTCTAGCGGGGGCCACACTAAACAATGAGCAGTTCTTC. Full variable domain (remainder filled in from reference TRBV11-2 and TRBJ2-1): EAGVAQSPRYKIIEKRQSVAFWCNPISGHATLYWYQQILGQGPKLLIQFQNNGVVDDSQLPKDRFSAERLKGVDSTLKIQPAKLEDSAVYLCASSFPLAGATLNNEQFFGPGTRLTVL.

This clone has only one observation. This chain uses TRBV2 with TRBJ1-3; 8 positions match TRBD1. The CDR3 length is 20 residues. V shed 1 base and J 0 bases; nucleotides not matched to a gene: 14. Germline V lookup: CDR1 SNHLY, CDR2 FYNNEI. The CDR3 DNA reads TGTGCCAGCAGTGAAGTCGTCGGACAGGGACATTCTGGCTCTGGAAACACCATATATTTT. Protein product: CASSEVVGQGHSGSGNTIYF.

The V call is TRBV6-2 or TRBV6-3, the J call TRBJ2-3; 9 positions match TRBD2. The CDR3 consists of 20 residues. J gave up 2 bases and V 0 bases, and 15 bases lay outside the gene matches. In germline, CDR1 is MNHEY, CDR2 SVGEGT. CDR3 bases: TGTGCCAGCAGTTACTCGATGGGGGATGGTAGCGGGGGCCTCACAGATACGCAGTATTTT. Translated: CASSYSMGDGSGGLTDTQYF.

The DNA for the CDR3 is TGTGCCACCAGCGGGTCCCAGGGGGGCTATGGCTACACCTTC. This gives the protein CATSGSQGGYGYTF. This chain links TRBV15 with TRBJ1-2; 7 bases align to TRBD1. Germline CDR1 reads LNHNV; CDR2 reads YYDKDF (reference sequence). The CDR3 consists of 14 residues. Trimming removed 5 bases from V and 4 bases from J; junction bases left unmatched: 7.

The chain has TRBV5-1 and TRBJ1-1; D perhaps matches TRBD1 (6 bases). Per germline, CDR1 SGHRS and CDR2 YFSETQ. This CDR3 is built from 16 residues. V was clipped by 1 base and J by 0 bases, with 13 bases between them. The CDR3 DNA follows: TGCGCCAGCAGCTTGAGAGGTGACAGGATGAACACTGAAGCTTTCTTT. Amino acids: CASSLRGDRMNTEAFF.

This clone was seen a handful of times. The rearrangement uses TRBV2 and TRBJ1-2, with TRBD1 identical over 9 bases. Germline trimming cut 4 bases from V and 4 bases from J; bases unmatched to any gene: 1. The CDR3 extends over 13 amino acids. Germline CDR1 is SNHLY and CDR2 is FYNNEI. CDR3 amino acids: CASSGQGVYGYTF. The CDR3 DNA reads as TGTGCCAGCAGTGGACAGGGGGTCTATGGCTACACCTTC. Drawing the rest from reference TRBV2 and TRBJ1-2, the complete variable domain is EPEVTQTPSHQVTQMGQEVILRCVPISNHLYFYWYRQILGQKVEFLVSFYNNEISEKSEIFDDQFSVERPDGSNFTLKIRSTKLEDSAMYFCASSGQGVYGYTFGSGTRLTVV.

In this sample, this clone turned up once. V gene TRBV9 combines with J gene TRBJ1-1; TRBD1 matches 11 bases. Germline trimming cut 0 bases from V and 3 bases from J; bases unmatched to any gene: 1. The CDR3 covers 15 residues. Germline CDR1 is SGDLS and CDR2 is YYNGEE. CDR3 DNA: TGTGCCAGCAGCGTAGGGGGACAGGGGGACACTGAAGCTTTCTTT. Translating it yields CASSVGGQGDTEAFF.

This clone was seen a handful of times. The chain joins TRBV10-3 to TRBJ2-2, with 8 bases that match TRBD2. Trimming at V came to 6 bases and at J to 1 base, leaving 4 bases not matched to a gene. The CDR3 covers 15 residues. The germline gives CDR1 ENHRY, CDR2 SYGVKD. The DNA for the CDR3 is TGTGCCATCAGCAAGACTAGCGTGAACACCGGGGAGCTGTTTTTT. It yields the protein CAISKTSVNTGELFF.

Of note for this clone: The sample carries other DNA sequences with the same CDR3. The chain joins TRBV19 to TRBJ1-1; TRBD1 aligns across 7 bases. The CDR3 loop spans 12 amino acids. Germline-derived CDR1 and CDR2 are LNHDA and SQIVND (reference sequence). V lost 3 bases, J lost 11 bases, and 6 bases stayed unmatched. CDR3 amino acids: CASSILKGGAFF. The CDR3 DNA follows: TGTGCCAGTAGTATCCTAAAAGGGGGCGCTTTCTTT.

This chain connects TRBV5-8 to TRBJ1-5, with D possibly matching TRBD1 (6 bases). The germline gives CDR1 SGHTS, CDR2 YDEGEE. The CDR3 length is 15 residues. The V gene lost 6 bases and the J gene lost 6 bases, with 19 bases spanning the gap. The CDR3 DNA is TGTGCCAGCAATACAGGGTTCCCCCCCGGTCAGCCCCAGCATTTT. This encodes CASNTGFPPGQPQHF.

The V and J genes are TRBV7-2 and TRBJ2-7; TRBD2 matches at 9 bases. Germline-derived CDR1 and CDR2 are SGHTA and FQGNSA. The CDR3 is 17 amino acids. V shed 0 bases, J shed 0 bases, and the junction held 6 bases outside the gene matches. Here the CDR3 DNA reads TGTGCCAGCAGCTTAGCCCCAGCGACTAGCGGCTCCTACGAGCAGTACTTC. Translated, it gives CASSLAPATSGSYEQYF.

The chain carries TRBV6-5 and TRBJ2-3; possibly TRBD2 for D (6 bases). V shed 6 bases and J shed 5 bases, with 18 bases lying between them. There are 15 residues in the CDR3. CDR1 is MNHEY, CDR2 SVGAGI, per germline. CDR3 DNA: TGTGCCAGCAGGAACGGAGGGGCTGGGGGAGATACGCAGTATTTT. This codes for CASRNGGAGGDTQYF.

CDR3 DNA: TGTGCCAGCAGCTTAAAATGGAGTTCTGAAGCTTTCTTT. Amino acids: CASSLKWSSEAFF. The chain uses TRBV7-2 and TRBJ1-1, with D hard to call. The V end lost 2 bases, the J end lost 6 bases, and 10 bases lay between the germline ends. The germline gives CDR1 SGHTA, CDR2 FQGNSA. The CDR3 spans 13 residues.

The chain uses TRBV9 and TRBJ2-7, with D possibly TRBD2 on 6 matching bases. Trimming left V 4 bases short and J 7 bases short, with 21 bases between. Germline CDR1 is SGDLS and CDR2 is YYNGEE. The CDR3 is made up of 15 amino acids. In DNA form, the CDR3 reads TGTGCCAGCAGCCTTCGGGGCACGCCGGAGGGAGAGCAGTACTTC. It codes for CASSLRGTPEGEQYF.

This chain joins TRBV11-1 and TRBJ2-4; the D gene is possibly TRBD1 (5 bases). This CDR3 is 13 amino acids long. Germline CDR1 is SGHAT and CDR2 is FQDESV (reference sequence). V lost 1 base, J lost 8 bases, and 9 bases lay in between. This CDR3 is CASSLGTRDIQYF. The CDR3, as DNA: TGTGCCAGCAGCTTAGGGACCAGGGACATTCAGTACTTC.

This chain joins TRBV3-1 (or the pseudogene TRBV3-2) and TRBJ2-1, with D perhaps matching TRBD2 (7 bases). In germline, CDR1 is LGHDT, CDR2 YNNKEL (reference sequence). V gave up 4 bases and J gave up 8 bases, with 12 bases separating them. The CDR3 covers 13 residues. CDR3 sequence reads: CASSRTGRDEQFF. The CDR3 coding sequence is TGTGCCAGCAGCCGCACAGGGAGGGATGAGCAGTTCTTC.

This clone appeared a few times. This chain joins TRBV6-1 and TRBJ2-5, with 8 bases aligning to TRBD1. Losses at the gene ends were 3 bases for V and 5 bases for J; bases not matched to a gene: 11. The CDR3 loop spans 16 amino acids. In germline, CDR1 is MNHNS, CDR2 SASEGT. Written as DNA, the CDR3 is TGTGCCAGCAGTGATCAGCTTACAGGGGGTAGGGAGACCCAGTACTTC. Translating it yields CASSDQLTGGRETQYF.

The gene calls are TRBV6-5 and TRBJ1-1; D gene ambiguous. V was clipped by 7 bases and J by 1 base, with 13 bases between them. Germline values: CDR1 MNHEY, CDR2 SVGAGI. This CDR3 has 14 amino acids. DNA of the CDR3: TGTGCCAGCAATCCCACCGGGAAGAACACTGAAGCTTTCTTT. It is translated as CASNPTGKNTEAFF.

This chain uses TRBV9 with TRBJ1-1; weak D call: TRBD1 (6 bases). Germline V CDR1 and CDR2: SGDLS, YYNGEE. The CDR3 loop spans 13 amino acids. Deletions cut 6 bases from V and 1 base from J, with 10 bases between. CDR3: CASKRTENTEAFF. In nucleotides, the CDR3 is TGTGCCAGCAAGAGGACAGAGAACACTGAAGCTTTCTTT.

The CDR3 DNA reads as TGTGCCAGCAGCTGGGAGCCTAGCGGCCCTGGGGAGCAGTACTTC. This codes for CASSWEPSGPGEQYF. V and J are TRBV7-8 and TRBJ2-7; 7 bases match TRBD2. CDR1 and CDR2 from the germline V gene are SGHVS and FQNEAQ. With V trimmed by 4 bases and J by 7 bases, 13 bases remained unmatched. CDR3 length equals 15 residues.

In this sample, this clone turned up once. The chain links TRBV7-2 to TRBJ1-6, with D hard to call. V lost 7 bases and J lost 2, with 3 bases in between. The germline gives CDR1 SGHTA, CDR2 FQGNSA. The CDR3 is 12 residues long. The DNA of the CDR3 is TGTGCCAGCACTACCTATAATTCACCCCTCCACTTT. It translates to CASTTYNSPLHF. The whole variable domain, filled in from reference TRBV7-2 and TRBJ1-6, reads GAGVSQSPSNKVTEKGKDVELRCDPISGHTALYWYRQSLGQGLEFLIYFQGNSAPDKSGLPSDRFSAERTGGSVSTLTIQRTQQEDSAVYLCASTTYNSPLHFGNGTRLTVT.

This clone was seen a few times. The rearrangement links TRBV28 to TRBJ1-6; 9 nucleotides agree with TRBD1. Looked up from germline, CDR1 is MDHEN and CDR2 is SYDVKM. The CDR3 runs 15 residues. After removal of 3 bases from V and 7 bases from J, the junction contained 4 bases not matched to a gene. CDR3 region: CASSFLGQGNSPLHF. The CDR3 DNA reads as TGTGCCAGCAGTTTCCTGGGACAGGGAAATTCACCCCTCCACTTT.

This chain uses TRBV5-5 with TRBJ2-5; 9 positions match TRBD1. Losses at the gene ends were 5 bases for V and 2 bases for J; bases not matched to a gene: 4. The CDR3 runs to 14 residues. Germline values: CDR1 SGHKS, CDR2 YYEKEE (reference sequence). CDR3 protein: CASRKDRGQETQYF. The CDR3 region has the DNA TGTGCCAGCAGAAAGGACAGGGGACAAGAGACCCAGTACTTC.

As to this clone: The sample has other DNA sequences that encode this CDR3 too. The CDR3 here is CASSQDGGGDQPQHF. CDR3 coding DNA: TGCGCCAGCAGCCAGGACGGGGGGGGCGATCAGCCCCAGCATTTT. V is TRBV4-1 and J is TRBJ1-5; tentative D call: TRBD1 (6 bases). Trimming pared 3 bases from V and 5 bases from J, leaving 14 bases between. This CDR3 comprises 15 residues. CDR1 is MGHRA, CDR2 YSYEKL, per germline.

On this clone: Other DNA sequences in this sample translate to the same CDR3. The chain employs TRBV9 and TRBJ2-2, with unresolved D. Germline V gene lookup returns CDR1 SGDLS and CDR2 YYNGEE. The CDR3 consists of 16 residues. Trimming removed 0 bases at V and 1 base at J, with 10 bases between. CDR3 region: CASSVGPTVNTGELFF. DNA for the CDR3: TGTGCCAGCAGCGTAGGCCCCACGGTGAACACCGGGGAGCTGTTTTTT.